The present T cell receptor beta chain was sequenced within a study of response to subunit inactivated influenza vaccine. Note on this clonotype: The antigen is unknown.

This CDR3 is 16 amino acids long. Germline CDR1 is PRHDT and CDR2 is FYEKMQ (reference sequence). The J segment lost 6 bases and the V segment lost 5 bases, leaving 6 bases of the junction unmatched. Broader study findings: Authors proposed each seasonal influenza vaccination draws in few new T cells.

TCRdb recomputed calls from the RT-PCR reads with MiXCR, one row per CDR3 protein. Found here are 150,000 to 200,000 distinct CDR3 sequences, around 10% of them singletons; the top ten hold about a third. This chain uses TRBV13 with TRBJ2-2, with 13 bases that match TRBD2. The starting material was CD8+ T cells sorted from PBMCs, obtained roughly 24 months after vaccination. The receptor was derived from a man between 50 and 70 years old who received an inactivated influenza vaccine. The CDR3 spells CASSTGLAGEAGELFF. The CDR3 coding sequence is TGTGCCAGCAGCACCGGACTAGCGGGAGAGGCCGGGGAGCTGTTTTTT.